The clone carrying this T cell receptor (beta chain) turned up a few times. PCR primers comprised 60 Vbeta and 13 Jbeta primers. Data came from immunoSEQ multiplex PCR; TCRdb stores just in-frame clones and leaves some out. The table has under 200,000 clones, 65% to 90% seen once; the top ten hold 6.3%. The V gene lost 0 bases and the J gene lost 2 bases, with 17 bases spanning the gap. Germline CDR1 reads SGHVS; CDR2 reads FQNEAQ. This CDR3 comprises 17 residues. The data were taken from a study of cytomegalovirus exposure and HLA in healthy donors. The source material was PBMCs. V gene TRBV7-8 combines with J gene TRBJ2-7, with D perhaps TRBD1 (6 bases). This sequence originates from a man aged 35 to 55 in good health and CMV-seropositive. CDR3 amino acids: CASSLAPFTGLTYEQYF. DNA of the CDR3: TGTGCCAGCAGCTTAGCGCCTTTTACAGGGCTTACCTACGAGCAGTACTTC.